Listed here are 27 T cell receptor beta chains from one sample, sequenced in a study of neurological immune-mediated disorders. One entry per CDR3 protein, called by TCRdb with MiXCR from the 5' RACE reads. Of 50,000 to 75,000 distinct CDR3 sequences listed, more than 3.5% are singletons. Sequenced material: PBMCs. The receptor source for this set is a man aged 50-59 years with multiple sclerosis.

Ten or more counts support this clonotype. This chain connects TRBV29-1 to TRBJ1-2; D may be TRBD1 (6 bases). The V gene's germline CDR1 is SQVTM and CDR2 ANQGSEA. Trimming removed 5 bases at V and 2 bases at J, with 18 bases between. The CDR3 has 15 residues. CDR3 in DNA: TGCAGCGTTAAAAACCCCGACAGGTTCAACTATGGCTACACCTTC. Translating it yields CSVKNPDRFNYGYTF.

This clonotype was observed many times. The rearrangement joins TRBV7-6 to TRBJ2-1, with D perhaps TRBD2 (6 bases). Trimming removed 0 bases from V and 5 bases from J, with 8 bases in between. The CDR3 sequence is 14 residues long. The V gene's germline CDR1 is SGHVS and CDR2 FNYEAQ. DNA of the CDR3: TGTGCCAGCAGCTTAGCGGGGGGTCACAATGAGCAGTTCTTC. It is translated as CASSLAGGHNEQFF.

This clonotype was detected many times. The gene calls are TRBV28 and TRBJ1-2; 8 bases are shared with TRBD1. This CDR3 spans 13 amino acids. Germline V CDR1 and CDR2: MDHEN, SYDVKM. V shed 3 bases, J shed 6 bases, and the junction held 3 bases outside the gene matches. The CDR3 bases are TGTGCCAGCAGTTTTCAGGGGGCAGATGGCTACACCTTC. As protein: CASSFQGADGYTF.

This clonotype was observed at least ten times. The genes are TRBV7-2 and TRBJ1-2, with D hard to call. V was pared by 1 base and J by 0 bases, with 12 bases between. Germline V gene sequence: CDR1 SGHTA, CDR2 FQGNSA. The CDR3 sequence is 16 residues long. The CDR3 DNA follows: TGTGCCAGCAGCTTAGGAGGCCAGCTAACTAACTATGGCTACACCTTC. Encoded protein: CASSLGGQLTNYGYTF.

This clonotype was detected many times. This chain links TRBV19 with TRBJ2-1, with D unresolved. Germline V CDR1 and CDR2: LNHDA, SQIVND (reference sequence). The germline V and J ends were trimmed by 5 bases and 0 bases, with 8 bases remaining between them. This CDR3 comprises 14 residues. The CDR3 DNA reads as TGTGCCAGTAGTCAGATGCTCTCCTACAATGAGCAGTTCTTC. This codes for CASSQMLSYNEQFF.

This clonotype has ten or more counts. V usage is TRBV29-1 and J usage is TRBJ2-7; D is possibly TRBD1 (5 bases). CDR3 size: 14 residues. Germline CDR1 reads SQVTM; CDR2 reads ANQGSEA. Trimming cost V 7 bases and J 2 bases, with 18 bases left between them. The CDR3 sequence: CSAPQMAGPYEQYF. The CDR3 coding sequence is TGCAGCGCCCCTCAGATGGCAGGGCCCTACGAGCAGTACTTC.

Of note for this clonotype: This could be a read error, since a much larger clone is one nucleotide away. The chain uses TRBV20-1 and TRBJ1-6; TRBD1 agrees at 7 bases. CDR1 and CDR2 from the germline V gene are DFQATT and SNEGSKA (reference sequence). The CDR3 runs to 12 residues. The CDR3 nucleotides read TGCAGTGTGGGACAGACAAGTTCACCCCTCAACTTT. It specifies CSVGQTSSPLNF.

There are many counts of this clonotype. The chain has TRBV7-9 and TRBJ2-2, with D unresolved. The CDR3 is 14 residues long. The ends were cut back, 5 bases at V and 0 bases at J, with 7 bases in the middle. Germline CDR1 reads SEHNR; CDR2 reads FQNEAQ (reference sequence). The CDR3 loop is CASSQSPNTGELFF. CDR3 coding DNA: TGTGCCAGCAGCCAGTCCCCGAACACCGGGGAGCTGTTTTTT.

This clonotype was recorded a few times. V usage is TRBV20-1 and J usage is TRBJ2-1; 8 nucleotides agree with TRBD2. The CDR3 is 15 amino acids. J lost 9 bases, V lost 3 bases, and 13 bases had no gene match. Per germline, CDR1 DFQATT and CDR2 SNEGSKA (reference sequence). The CDR3 reads CSASWRGAGDTEQFF. In DNA, the CDR3 is TGCAGTGCTAGTTGGCGGGGGGCTGGCGATACTGAGCAGTTCTTC.

This clonotype has ten or more counts. The CDR3 region is CASSFVQGGINEQFF. The CDR3 region has the DNA TGTGCCAGCAGCTTCGTCCAGGGGGGCATAAATGAGCAGTTCTTC. The genes are TRBV7-9 and TRBJ2-1, with a possible D match to TRBD1 (7 bases). The CDR3 is 15 residues long. V lost 3 bases to trimming and J lost 7 bases, with 16 bases between them. Germline CDR1 and CDR2: SEHNR and FQNEAQ (reference sequence).

This clonotype has at least ten counts. The V gene is TRBV12-3 or TRBV12-4, the J gene TRBJ2-1; D perhaps matches TRBD1 (6 bases). The germline V and J ends were trimmed by 3 bases and 1 base, with 10 bases remaining between them. The length of the CDR3 is 15 residues. CDR3 sequence reads: CASSFQTGSYNEQFF. For the CDR3, the DNA is TGTGCCAGCAGTTTTCAAACAGGGTCCTACAATGAGCAGTTCTTC.

This clonotype has ten or more counts. The chain links TRBV9 to TRBJ1-2; D unclear. V was cut by 4 bases and J by 2 bases, with 3 bases left in between. Germline V CDR1 and CDR2: SGDLS, YYNGEE. The CDR3 is 11 amino acids. The CDR3 bases are TGTGCCAGCAGCAACAACTATGGCTACACCTTC. Translation: CASSNNYGYTF.

This clonotype was found a few times. The conserved phenylalanine or tryptophan is not found at the CDR3 terminus, so this likely reflects a read error. V is TRBV6-6 and J is TRBJ1-6, with D possibly TRBD1 on 6 matching bases. Germline lookup yields CDR1 MNHNY and CDR2 SVGAGI (reference sequence). V gave up 8 bases and J gave up 0 bases, with 17 bases separating them. This CDR3 region has 17 residues. This CDR3 is CASVPGGGSSYNSPLHC. The CDR3 region has the DNA TGTGCCAGCGTCCCCGGGGGCGGGAGCTCCTATAATTCACCCCTCCACTGT.

This clonotype was observed at least ten times. The J gene is TRBJ2-5, the V gene TRBV4-1; 8 nucleotides agree with TRBD1. V dropped 4 bases and J dropped 2; count of bases not matched to a gene: 12. Germline assignment: CDR1 MGHRA and CDR2 YSYEKL. The CDR3 consists of 17 residues. CDR3 protein: CASSRGQGKVPQETQYF. Here the CDR3 DNA reads TGCGCCAGCAGCCGTGGACAGGGCAAAGTCCCACAAGAGACCCAGTACTTC.

The J gene is TRBJ1-4, the V gene TRBV10-3, with a possible D match to TRBD1 (6 bases). Trimming removed 3 bases at V and 6 bases at J, with 11 bases between. The CDR3 runs to 14 residues. CDR1 is ENHRY, CDR2 SYGVKD, per germline. The CDR3 spells CAISEGGAYEKLFF. CDR3 bases: TGTGCCATCAGTGAAGGGGGGGCGTATGAAAAACTGTTTTTT.

This clonotype was observed at least ten times. The chain carries TRBV4-1 and TRBJ1-5, with a tentative D call TRBD1 (6 bases). V was pared by 1 base and J by 2 bases, with 15 bases between. CDR1 is MGHRA, CDR2 YSYEKL, per germline. CDR3 length equals 17 residues. In DNA form, the CDR3 reads TGCGCCAGCAGCCAAGCAGCAGGGGTTGGCGGCAATCAGCCCCAGCATTTT. Its translation is CASSQAAGVGGNQPQHF.

This clonotype occurred many times. The rearrangement uses TRBV2 and TRBJ1-4, with D possibly being TRBD1 (6 bases). V shed 8 bases and J shed 3 bases, with 13 bases lying between them. This CDR3 is 14 amino acids long. Germline CDR1 and CDR2: SNHLY and FYNNEI. The CDR3 loop is CASYRTVSNEKLFF. CDR3 bases: TGTGCCAGCTACCGGACAGTATCTAATGAAAAACTGTTTTTT.

This clonotype was observed at least ten times. The rearrangement joins TRBV12-3 or TRBV12-4 to TRBJ2-5; 13 bases are shared with TRBD2. The CDR3 contains 16 residues. After removal of 5 bases from V and 4 bases from J, the junction contained 7 bases not matched to a gene. In nucleotides, the CDR3 is TGTGCCAGCAGTAAACCGGGACTAGCGGGGAGAGAGACCCAGTACTTC. This codes for CASSKPGLAGRETQYF.

This clonotype was seen many times. The CDR3 DNA reads TGCAGTGCTATAAGCGGGGGGTCCTACGAGCAGTACTTC. Translation gives CSAISGGSYEQYF. The chain uses TRBV20-1 and TRBJ2-7, with 9 bases aligning to TRBD2. CDR3 size: 13 residues. After removal of 4 bases from V and 1 base from J, the junction contained 2 bases not matched to a gene. Germline CDR1 and CDR2: DFQATT and SNEGSKA (reference sequence).

The chain uses TRBV27 and TRBJ1-1; a weak D match, TRBD1 (6 bases). CDR1 and CDR2 from the germline V gene are MNHEY and SMNVEV (reference sequence). This CDR3 region has 17 residues. The V end lost 5 bases, the J end lost 2 bases, and 21 bases lay between the germline ends. The CDR3: CASSLTPLGRGNTEAFF. CDR3 DNA sequence: TGTGCCAGCAGTCTAACCCCCCTGGGCAGGGGAAACACTGAAGCTTTCTTT.

This clonotype was observed at least ten times. The chain uses TRBV5-5 and TRBJ1-1, with D possibly TRBD1 on 5 matching bases. Trimming cost V 0 bases and J 2 bases, with 8 bases left between them. Germline-derived CDR1 and CDR2 are SGHKS and YYEKEE (reference sequence). The CDR3 consists of 14 residues. The CDR3 DNA reads TGTGCCAGCAGCTTGGGAGGGGTTAACACTGAAGCTTTCTTT. Its translation: CASSLGGVNTEAFF.

In its sample, this clonotype was seen many times. The gene calls are TRBV4-1 and TRBJ2-3; 10 nucleotides match TRBD2. Trimming removed 3 bases from V and 0 bases from J; junction bases left unmatched: 15. The CDR3 has 20 amino acids. Per germline, CDR1 MGHRA and CDR2 YSYEKL. CDR3 sequence (DNA): TGCGCCAGCAGCCAGAGGGCAGCTAGCGGGGGATCGGCTAGCACAGATACGCAGTATTTT. Amino acid sequence: CASSQRAASGGSASTDTQYF.

This clonotype was recorded at least ten times. The chain has TRBV14 and TRBJ2-1, with 10 bases identical to TRBD1. This CDR3 has 15 residues. The V segment lost 3 bases and the J segment 8 bases; nucleotides outside the gene matches: 7. CDR1 SGHDN and CDR2 FVKESK come from the germline V gene. In DNA, the CDR3 is TGTGCCAGCAGCCACAGACAGGGGGCGAGTTATGAGCAGTTCTTC. This codes for CASSHRQGASYEQFF.

Of note for this clonotype: Just one base apart from a much larger clone, this may be a read error. The chain employs TRBV6-5 and TRBJ1-5; no definite D call. The CDR3 is 15 amino acids. Germline CDR1 is MNHEY and CDR2 is SVGAGI. V was shortened by 5 bases and J by 3 bases, with 14 bases between the two germline ends. The CDR3 DNA follows: TGTGCCAGCAGTCCAAGTGGGGTTAACAATCAGCCCCAGCATTTT. Protein: CASSPSGVNNQPQHF.

This clonotype has at least ten counts. This chain uses TRBV4-1 with TRBJ2-5; a possible D gene is TRBD1 (5 bases). Deletions cut 0 bases from V and 2 bases from J, with 10 bases between. Germline V CDR1 and CDR2: MGHRA, YSYEKL. There are 15 residues in the CDR3. The CDR3 nucleotides read TGCGCCAGCAGCCAAGATCCCAGGGAACAAGAGACCCAGTACTTC. It specifies CASSQDPREQETQYF.

This CDR3 reads CASTGQGVWGYTF. Written as DNA, the CDR3 is TGTGCCAGCACAGGACAGGGCGTATGGGGCTACACCTTC. The chain joins TRBV6-6 to TRBJ1-2; 8 nucleotides line up with TRBD1. V shed 7 bases, J shed 8 bases, and the junction held 9 bases outside the gene matches. Germline assignment: CDR1 MNHNY and CDR2 SVGAGI (reference sequence). The CDR3 sequence is 13 residues long.

This clonotype was seen ten or more times. The chain links TRBV2 to TRBJ1-1; no clear D gene. The V gene's germline CDR1 is SNHLY and CDR2 FYNNEI. The CDR3 contains 12 residues. The V and J ends lost 6 bases and 1 base respectively, with 6 bases between them. CDR3 sequence: CASRAENTEAFF. The CDR3 region has the DNA TGTGCCAGCAGAGCCGAGAACACTGAAGCTTTCTTT.